The next 28 T cell receptor beta chains were all read from a single sample in a study of blood T cells in healthy people across ages. For the second PCR, which ran for about 7 to 12 cycles, a sample-barcoded 5' primer and a J-beta primer mix were used. TCRdb analysed the 5' RACE reads with MiXCR anew, one entry per CDR3 protein. The sample lists 1.5 million to 2 million distinct CDR3 sequences; 49% were seen once. Sequenced input: blood. The receptor set was obtained from a woman aged 40 to 49 in good health.

The table lists this clonotype with a few counts. This chain joins TRBV4-3 and TRBJ2-3, with 8 bases aligning to TRBD2. The CDR3 loop spans 17 amino acids. The J segment lost 1 base and the V segment lost 0 bases, leaving 6 bases of the junction unmatched. Germline-derived CDR1 and CDR2 are LGHNA and YSLEER. The CDR3 DNA sequence: TGCGCCAGCAGCCAAGAAAGCCCAGCGGGGGGCACAGATACGCAGTATTTT. It translates to CASSQESPAGGTDTQYF.

In this sample, this clonotype turned up once. The CDR3, as DNA: TGTGCCAGCAGCTTAGTCTGGGTTGGGCAGTTGAACACTGAAGCTTTCTTT. Residues: CASSLVWVGQLNTEAFF. This chain links TRBV7-2 with TRBJ1-1; no clear D gene. The V end was cut by 1 base, the J end by 0 bases, with 15 bases between. The CDR3 spans 17 residues. Germline V gives CDR1 SGHTA, CDR2 FQGNSA. Together with reference TRBV7-2 and TRBJ1-1, the CDR3 gives the full variable domain: GAGVSQSPSNKVTEKGKDVELRCDPISGHTALYWYRQSLGQGLEFLIYFQGNSAPDKSGLPSDRFSAERTGGSVSTLTIQRTQQEDSAVYLCASSLVWVGQLNTEAFFGQGTRLTVV.

J is TRBJ2-7 and V is TRBV6-1; the D gene is possibly TRBD2 (6 bases). The CDR3 runs to 14 residues. Looked up from germline, CDR1 is MNHNS and CDR2 is SASEGT. V was trimmed by 4 bases and J by 6 bases, leaving 16 bases between them. The CDR3 sequence is CASSGAGGISEQYF. CDR3 DNA: TGTGCCAGCAGTGGGGCAGGAGGGATCTCCGAGCAGTACTTC.

This clonotype has a handful of counts. The rearrangement joins TRBV5-1 to TRBJ2-4, with TRBD1 as a possible D gene (6 bases). V lost 2 bases to trimming and J lost 6 bases, with 12 bases between them. This CDR3 region has 14 residues. The V gene's germline CDR1 is SGHRS and CDR2 YFSETQ. The CDR3 DNA follows: TGCGCCAGCAGCTTACAGGGTCTGGGAAACATTCAGTACTTC. It codes for CASSLQGLGNIQYF.

Only a few counts were recorded for this clonotype. The V gene is TRBV29-1, the J gene TRBJ2-7; tentatively, D is TRBD1 (6 bases). The J call may be incorrect, as the DNA end agrees better with TRBJ2-5. Germline V gene data show CDR1 as SQVTM and CDR2 as ANQGSEA. The CDR3 totals 13 residues. CDR3 DNA sequence: TGCAGCGTTCAGGTCCGTAGGGGGGAGACCCAGTACTTC. It is translated as CSVQVRRGETQYF.

This clonotype appeared a single time. V and J are TRBV29-1 and TRBJ1-2; the match to TRBD1 covers 7 bases. The CDR3 spans 13 residues. The V segment lost 6 bases and the J segment 6 bases; nucleotides outside the gene matches: 10. Germline V gene sequence: CDR1 SQVTM, CDR2 ANQGSEA. The DNA of the CDR3 is TGCAGCGTAGAACAGGGGTCTCGGAATGGCTACACCTTC. It yields the protein CSVEQGSRNGYTF.

V usage is TRBV24-1 and J usage is TRBJ2-2; 9 positions agree with TRBD1. CDR1 and CDR2 (germline): KGHDR, SFDVKD. The V and J ends lost 3 bases and 0 bases, in that order; junction bases with no gene match: 4. The CDR3 loop spans 17 amino acids. In DNA form, the CDR3 reads TGTGCCACCAGTGATCCGGGACAGGGAACGAACACCGGGGAGCTGTTTTTT. Amino acid sequence: CATSDPGQGTNTGELFF.

V usage is TRBV9 and J usage is TRBJ2-1; 12 nucleotides match TRBD1. Germline trimming cut 0 bases from V and 10 bases from J; bases unmatched to any gene: 5. The CDR3 contains 15 residues. Germline loops: CDR1 SGDLS, CDR2 YYNGEE. As DNA, the CDR3 is TGTGCCAGCAGCGTAGTGGGACAGGGGGCTGAAGAGCAGTTCTTC. Its protein product is CASSVVGQGAEEQFF. The entire variable domain, with the rest obtained from reference TRBV9 and TRBJ2-1, is as follows: DSGVTQTPKHLITATGQRVTLRCSPRSGDLSVYWYQQSLDQGLQFLIQYYNGEERAKGNILERFSAQQFPDLHSELNLSSLELGDSALYFCASSVVGQGAEEQFFGPGTRLTVL.

This clonotype was picked up one time. Given a much more abundant clone one base away, this may be a read error. The chain carries TRBV4-3 and TRBJ2-7; 7 bases align to TRBD1. The CDR3 has 14 residues. CDR1 and CDR2 (germline): LGHNA, YSLEER. V lost 0 bases, J lost 10 bases, and 9 bases stayed unmatched. This CDR3 reads CASSQETGKEAQYF. In nucleotides, the CDR3 is TGCGCCAGCAGCCAAGAGACAGGGAAAGAGGCCCAGTACTTC.

The sample holds a few counts of this clonotype. The chain links TRBV28 to TRBJ2-7; the match to TRBD1 covers 10 bases. V gave up 5 bases and J gave up 0 bases; unmatched junction bases: 7. The CDR3 runs to 16 residues. Germline values: CDR1 MDHEN, CDR2 SYDVKM. In nucleotides, the CDR3 is TGTGCCAGCAGTCGATCGGGACAGGGGAGCTCCTACGAGCAGTACTTC. Translated, it gives CASSRSGQGSSYEQYF.

V and J are TRBV6-6 and TRBJ1-5, with 9 bases identical to TRBD1. This CDR3 region has 16 residues. Germline V lookup: CDR1 MNHNY, CDR2 SVGAGI (reference sequence). With V trimmed by 6 bases and J by 0 bases, 6 bases remained unmatched. CDR3 loop: CASRTGTGSSNQPQHF. The CDR3, as DNA: TGTGCCAGCAGGACCGGGACAGGGAGTAGCAATCAGCCCCAGCATTTT.

V gene TRBV7-9 combines with J gene TRBJ2-1, with TRBD1 matching over 10 bases. The germline V gene encodes CDR1 SEHNR and CDR2 FQNEAQ (reference sequence). This CDR3 region has 15 residues. Trimming removed 1 base from V and 8 bases from J; junction bases left unmatched: 5. DNA of the CDR3: TGTGCCAGCAGCTTAGGGGACAGGGGCACCGATGAGCAGTTCTTC. Residues: CASSLGDRGTDEQFF.

The chain joins TRBV5-6 to TRBJ2-7, with D hard to call. Trimming removed 4 bases from V and 3 bases from J, with 14 bases in between. This CDR3 is 14 amino acids long. Per germline, CDR1 SGHDT and CDR2 YYEEEE. DNA for the CDR3: TGTGCCAGCAGCCCACCATCTGCAGTCTACGAGCAGTACTTC. The encoded protein is CASSPPSAVYEQYF.

The V call is TRBV15, the J call TRBJ2-1; 12 bases map to TRBD2. In germline, CDR1 is LNHNV, CDR2 YYDKDF (reference sequence). The J segment lost 7 bases and the V segment lost 1 base, leaving 5 bases of the junction unmatched. This CDR3 has 16 residues. For the CDR3, the DNA is TGTGCCACCAGCAGAGGACTAGCGGGGGCAGGTAATGAGCAGTTCTTC. Protein: CATSRGLAGAGNEQFF.

The J gene is TRBJ2-1, the V gene TRBV7-9; perhaps TRBD1 as D (5 bases). The CDR3 totals 15 residues. CDR1 and CDR2 (germline): SEHNR, FQNEAQ (reference sequence). The V gene lost 8 bases and the J gene lost 0 bases, with 14 bases spanning the gap. CDR3 residues: CASGPVRGSYNEQFF. The CDR3 DNA reads TGTGCCAGCGGGCCCGTTAGGGGCTCCTACAATGAGCAGTTCTTC.

V and J are TRBV20-1 and TRBJ1-6; D remains unclear. The V end lost 7 bases, the J end lost 7 bases, and 20 bases lay between the germline ends. Germline loops: CDR1 DFQATT, CDR2 SNEGSKA (reference sequence). The CDR3 runs 15 residues. CDR3 protein: CSVPLPADPNSPLHF. The CDR3 DNA sequence: TGCAGTGTCCCCCTTCCCGCGGATCCAAATTCACCCCTCCACTTT.

The chain is built from TRBV13 and TRBJ2-1; 8 nucleotides agree with TRBD2. The germline gives CDR1 PRHDT, CDR2 FYEKMQ (reference sequence). The CDR3 extends over 17 amino acids. V gave up 0 bases and J gave up 0 bases; unmatched junction bases: 4. CDR3 bases: TGTGCCAGCAGCTTAGGCCTGAGCGGGAGCTCCTACAATGAGCAGTTCTTC. Translated: CASSLGLSGSSYNEQFF.

CDR3 DNA: TGCAGTGCTGCGGGTAAGGCTTACGAGCAGTACTTC. Its translation is CSAAGKAYEQYF. The rearrangement links TRBV20-1 to TRBJ2-7, with a possible D match to TRBD2 (5 bases). This CDR3 region has 12 residues. The V and J ends lost 5 bases and 4 bases respectively, with 12 bases between them. Germline V CDR1 and CDR2: DFQATT, SNEGSKA (reference sequence).

The CDR3 DNA reads TGTGCCAGCAGGCTCGGGGGGGCCGGCGATGAGCAGTTCTTC. Residues: CASRLGGAGDEQFF. This chain uses TRBV7-8 with TRBJ2-1; 8 nucleotides align to TRBD2. CDR1 SGHVS and CDR2 FQNEAQ come from the germline V gene. The CDR3 runs 14 residues. The trim removed 6 bases at V and 8 bases at J, leaving 9 bases unmatched.

J is TRBJ1-2 and V is TRBV6-5; the match to TRBD1 covers 7 bases. V lost 6 bases, J lost 2 bases, and 9 bases stayed unmatched. The CDR3 totals 15 residues. Germline-derived CDR1 and CDR2 are MNHEY and SVGAGI. This CDR3 is CASRGGGVPNYGYTF. The CDR3 bases are TGTGCCAGCAGGGGAGGGGGCGTCCCCAACTATGGCTACACCTTC.

This chain joins TRBV20-1 and TRBJ1-6, with D tentatively TRBD1 (6 bases). This CDR3 region has 15 residues. Germline V gene lookup returns CDR1 DFQATT and CDR2 SNEGSKA (reference sequence). Trimming stripped 6 bases from V and 3 bases from J, with 15 bases between. CDR3 region: CSAIQGPNYNSPLHF. In DNA form, the CDR3 reads TGCAGTGCGATCCAGGGGCCCAACTATAATTCACCCCTCCACTTT.

The chain is built from TRBV5-8 and TRBJ2-7, with D perhaps TRBD1 or TRBD2 (5 bases each). The J call may be faulty, since TRBJ2-5 better matches the DNA end. The germline CDR1 and CDR2 sequences are SGHTS and YDEGEE. The CDR3 contains 16 residues. This CDR3 reads CASSLAGAPGEETQYF. DNA of the CDR3: TGTGCCAGCAGCTTGGCCGGGGCCCCGGGTGAAGAGACCCAGTACTTC.

This chain uses TRBV7-2 with TRBJ2-1; tentatively, D is TRBD2 (5 bases). Trimming removed 3 bases from V and 7 bases from J, with 25 bases in between. CDR3 length: 18 amino acids. From germline, CDR1 is SGHTA and CDR2 FQGNSA. CDR3 coding DNA: TGTGCCAGCAGCTTTCGGGGATTTGTGACTGGACGCGTGAATGAGCAGTTCTTC. Translation: CASSFRGFVTGRVNEQFF.

This rearrangement joins TRBV7-9 to TRBJ2-7; no clear D. This CDR3 is built from 11 residues. V was shortened by 4 bases and J by 6 bases, with 7 bases between the two germline ends. Germline V gene data show CDR1 as SEHNR and CDR2 as FQNEAQ (reference sequence). The CDR3 sequence is CASSSMTEQYF. CDR3 bases: TGTGCCAGCAGCTCGATGACCGAGCAGTACTTC.

This clonotype occurred once. CDR3 DNA: TGCAGGGGAGACAGGGATGGCTCCTACGAGCAGTACTTC. Translation gives CRGDRDGSYEQYF. The V gene is TRBV20-1, the J gene TRBJ2-7; TRBD1 agrees at 7 bases. The germline V gene encodes CDR1 DFQATT and CDR2 SNEGSKA (reference sequence). This CDR3 has 13 residues.

This chain uses TRBV15 with TRBJ2-7; D gene uncertain. V was clipped by 5 bases and J by 0 bases, with 17 bases between them. The CDR3 sequence is 16 residues long. CDR1 and CDR2 (germline): LNHNV, YYDKDF (reference sequence). This chain's CDR3 is CATSSRLTDLSYEQYF. Here the CDR3 DNA reads TGTGCCACCAGCTCCCGCCTAACAGACCTCTCCTACGAGCAGTACTTC.

This clonotype was detected only a few times. The gene calls are TRBV3-1 and TRBJ2-7; a weak D match, TRBD2 (5 bases). The V end lost 0 bases, the J end lost 6 bases, and 12 bases lay between the germline ends. Germline values: CDR1 LGHDT, CDR2 YNNKEL (reference sequence). The CDR3 runs to 14 residues. CDR3 nucleotide sequence: TGTGCCAGCAGCCAAGAGCCAGGACTCCTCGAGCAGTACTTC. Its translation: CASSQEPGLLEQYF.

On this clonotype: Just one base apart from a much larger clone, this may be a read error. V gene TRBV4-1 combines with J gene TRBJ2-5; a weak D match, TRBD2 (6 bases). Gene TRBJ2-1 matches the end of the DNA better, so the J call may be wrong. This CDR3 contains 12 residues. CDR1 MGHRA and CDR2 YSYEKL come from the germline V gene. The CDR3 nucleotides read TGCGCCAGCAGCCAAGATGGGGGGACCCAGTTCTTC. Its translation is CASSQDGGTQFF.